The subject of this entry is one T cell receptor (beta chain). Its antigen has not been determined. Base qualities were left out, and no much larger clone turns up one base away. The CDR3 spans 14 residues, from the cysteine through the phenylalanine. The kept DNA is CDR3 alone, 42 bases in frame from the first base. Trimming takes 8 bases from V and 2 bases from J, and the germline ends sit 12 bases apart. CDR1 and CDR2 were assigned from the germline V gene as MGHDK and SYGVNS. The sample originates from a study of CD8+ T cells in alopecia areata (dated by TCRdb to 2017 to 2018). Turning to the overall study: Treated patients were enrolled in an open-label pilot trial of oral tofacitinib at 5 to 10 mg twice daily for moderate-to-severe alopecia areata. Tofacitinib-treated patients had biopsies at baseline and at 4 and 24 weeks of treatment, with a later scalp biopsy in several patients. Amplification of TCRbeta CDR3 regions was done by immunoSEQ multiplex PCR using 35 Vbeta forward primers and 13 Jbeta reverse primers. In humans, TCRbeta sequencing was performed on scalp tissue and on sorted CD4+ and CD8+ peripheral blood T cells from healthy controls and from patients with patchy or totalis/universalis alopecia areata. High-throughput TCRbeta sequencing was used to examine T cell clonal expansion in alopecia areata in both the C3H/HeJ mouse model and human patients. Scalp clonality was compared among normal scalp (n=4), patchy alopecia areata scalp (n=8), and alopecia totalis/universalis scalp (n=8). The RNA source kit depended on sample type: the PAXgene miRNA kit for fixed scalp, the miRNeasy kit for PBMCs, and the RNeasy kit for mouse skin. Tofacitinib was given for 6 to 18 months, followed by 6 months of follow-up off drug to assess delayed response and recurrence. Disease severity in treated patients was measured with the SALT score, which quantifies the percentage of affected scalp surface area. What the authors observed across the whole study: Tofacitinib significantly lowered scalp clonality and the number of expanded CD8+ clones among the top 100 scalp clones. Unlike mouse skin, which is dominated by gammadelta T cells, normal human skin has resident alphabeta T cells that are also sequenced, and this complicates analysis of the scalp TCR repertoire. Compared with normal scalp, lesional scalp, particularly in alopecia totalis/universalis, had higher clonality and more expanded CD8+ clones, which suggests antigenic drive. The treated cohort was small, with a single nonresponder, so links between baseline CD8+ expansion and response need larger studies. Many expanded lesional clones were found to persist in scalp and blood during tofacitinib treatment, and relapse after treatment cessation may be partly explained by this persistence. TCR sequences shared between patients were less clear than in mice, possibly partly because of HLA diversity in the patient population.

This specimen's time point label, interpreted: less than 30 weeks on oral tofacitinib. Read against the paper, the sample's treatment or condition label means: oral pan-JAK inhibitor, 5-10 mg twice daily. Lesional scalp punch biopsies and peripheral blood were collected from alopecia areata patients. PBMCs were isolated by density centrifugation and stained for CD3, CD4 and CD8, after which CD4+ and CD8+ T cells were sorted on a FACSAria. Preparation of the library involved the immunoSEQ multiplex PCR assay. RNA was extracted from all samples and reverse transcribed into cDNA, which served as template for TCR sequencing. SuperScript III was used for first-strand cDNA synthesis, primed with a 2:1 mix of oligo-dT and random hexamers. A synthetic immune receptor repertoire was used to assess amplification bias, and residual bias was removed computationally. From the authors' description of their analysis: After raw reads were preprocessed to remove errors, the CDR3 was defined following IMGT conventions as running from the conserved cysteine to phenylalanine. Clonality was calculated as 1 minus Shannon entropy normalized by log2 of the number of productive unique TCRs. Whether each scalp clone was CD4 or CD8 was inferred by checking scalp TCRbeta sequences against the CD4 and CD8 repertoires from sorted blood. In its TCRdb copy, this immuneACCESS table keeps in-frame sequences only and misses some clones. Where compared with another copy, unresolved V genes explain less than half of these, and the others have no known cause. From that table come the V and J calls and clone size; the DNA was used to work out D and trimming. The sample table shows 150,000 to 200,000 clones, and approximately 61% are seen once. The ten largest clones capture 1% of the sample.

The source was CD4+ T cells sorted from blood, collected at week 24, from a patient treated with tofacitinib. This receptor was identified in a human donor with alopecia areata. The chain is encoded by TRBV25-1 joined to TRBJ2-2; the D gene is tentatively TRBD1 or TRBD2, each matching 6 bases. The DNA reads TGTGCCAGCCGGGGGCCAATCAACACCGGGGAGCTGTTTTTT. Protein translation: CASRGPINTGELFF.